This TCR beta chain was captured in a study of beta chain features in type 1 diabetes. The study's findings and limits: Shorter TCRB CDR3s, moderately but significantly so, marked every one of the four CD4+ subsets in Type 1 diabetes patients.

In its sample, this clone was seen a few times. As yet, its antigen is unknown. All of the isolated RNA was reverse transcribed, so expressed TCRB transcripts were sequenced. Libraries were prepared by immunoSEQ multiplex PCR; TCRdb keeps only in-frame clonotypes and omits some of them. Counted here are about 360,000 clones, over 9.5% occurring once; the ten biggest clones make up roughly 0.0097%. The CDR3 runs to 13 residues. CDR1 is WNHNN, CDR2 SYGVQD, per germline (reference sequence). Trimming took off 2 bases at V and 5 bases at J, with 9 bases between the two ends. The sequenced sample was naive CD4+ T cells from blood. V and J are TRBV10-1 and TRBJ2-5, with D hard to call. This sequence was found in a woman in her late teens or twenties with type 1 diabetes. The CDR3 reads CASSEHGNETQYF. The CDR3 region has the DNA TGCGCCAGCAGTGAGCATGGCAACGAGACCCAGTACTTC.